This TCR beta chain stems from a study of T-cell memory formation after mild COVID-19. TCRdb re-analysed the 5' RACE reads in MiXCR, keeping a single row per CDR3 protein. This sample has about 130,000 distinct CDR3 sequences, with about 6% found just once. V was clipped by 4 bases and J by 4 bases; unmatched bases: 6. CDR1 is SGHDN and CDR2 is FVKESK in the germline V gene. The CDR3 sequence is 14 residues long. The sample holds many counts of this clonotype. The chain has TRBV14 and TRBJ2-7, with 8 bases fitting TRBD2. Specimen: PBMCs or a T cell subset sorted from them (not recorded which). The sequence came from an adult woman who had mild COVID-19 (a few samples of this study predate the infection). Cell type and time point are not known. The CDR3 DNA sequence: TGTGCCAGCAGCCCGGCGGGAGGTGGGTACGAGCAGTACTTC. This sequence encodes CASSPAGGGYEQYF. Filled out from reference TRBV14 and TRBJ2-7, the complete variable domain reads EAGVTQFPSHSVIEKGQTVTLRCDPISGHDNLYWYRRVMGKEIKFLLHFVKESKQDESGMPNNRFLAERTGGTYSTLKVQPAELEDSGVYFCASSPAGGGYEQYFGPGTRLTVT.